The 17 T cell receptor beta chains reported below all come from one sample, sequenced in a study of CD8+CD57+ T cells in acquired aplastic anemia. The TCR beta profiling, which covered VDJ combination and CDR3 sequence, was carried out using genomic DNA as the template. TCRdb reprocessed the reads with MiXCR, giving one entry per CDR3 protein. The data show 98,000 or so distinct CDR3 sequences, around 50% seen once. The sequenced material came from sorted CD4+, CD8+, or CD8+CD57+ T cells (not recorded which) from PBMCs. These receptors were obtained from a human donor in good health, serving as a control.

This clonotype is medium-sized (0.01 to 0.1%). The V call is TRBV24-1, the J call TRBJ2-5; D unclear. Germline values: CDR1 KGHDR, CDR2 SFDVKD. The CDR3 is 12 residues long. V shed 4 bases and J shed 5 bases, with 7 bases lying between them. The CDR3 DNA reads as TGTGCCACCAGTGAAGGATATGAGACCCAGTACTTC. This encodes CATSEGYETQYF.

The CDR3: CASSETRFNYGYTF. The CDR3 region has the DNA TGTGCCAGCAGTGAAACCAGATTTAACTATGGCTACACCTTC. This chain connects TRBV25-1 to TRBJ1-2; D is unresolved. The CDR3 is 14 residues long. CDR1 is MGHDK, CDR2 SYGVNS, per germline. Between the trimmed V and J ends, which lost 2 bases and 1 base, there was a span of 8 bases.

The V and J genes are TRBV15 and TRBJ2-7, with D hard to call. Germline CDR1 and CDR2: LNHNV and YYDKDF (reference sequence). The CDR3 contains 12 residues. V was pared by 1 base and J by 0 bases, with 1 base between. CDR3 region: CATSRGSYEQYF. The DNA for the CDR3 is TGTGCCACCAGCAGAGGCTCCTACGAGCAGTACTTC.

This sequence joins TRBV7-8 and TRBJ2-2; tentative D call: TRBD1 (5 bases). With 3 bases removed from V and 0 bases from J, the gap between germline ends came to 5 bases. Germline-derived CDR1 and CDR2 are SGHVS and FQNEAQ. CDR3 length equals 14 residues. DNA for the CDR3: TGTGCCAGCAGCTTGACAGCGAACACCGGGGAGCTGTTTTTT. As protein: CASSLTANTGELFF.

This clonotype was detected many times. V gene TRBV19 combines with J gene TRBJ1-1; D is ambiguous. V lost 10 bases, J lost 5 bases, and 20 bases lay in between. This CDR3 spans 14 amino acids. From germline, CDR1 is LNHDA and CDR2 SQIVND (reference sequence). CDR3: CATNPGRPLTEAFF. The CDR3 nucleotides read TGTGCCACAAACCCGGGTCGACCCCTGACTGAAGCTTTCTTT.

CDR3 region: CASSADENNYGYTF. The CDR3 DNA reads as TGTGCCAGCAGCGCAGACGAAAATAACTATGGCTACACCTTC. The chain carries TRBV6-1 and TRBJ1-2; D remains ambiguous. The germline V gene encodes CDR1 MNHNS and CDR2 SASEGT. Deletions cut 6 bases from V and 1 base from J, with 12 bases between. The CDR3 consists of 14 residues.

This rearrangement joins TRBV20-1 to TRBJ2-1, with no clear D. The ends were cut back, 6 bases at V and 8 bases at J, with 8 bases in the middle. Looked up from germline, CDR1 is DFQATT and CDR2 is SNEGSKA (reference sequence). The CDR3 is 10 residues long. The DNA of the CDR3 is TGCAGTGCCAACCCCGATGAGCAGTTCTTC. Translating gives CSANPDEQFF.

This clonotype was recorded many times. The rearrangement uses TRBV15 and TRBJ1-1; no firm D call. V lost 3 bases, J lost 5 bases, and 7 bases lay in between. CDR3 size: 12 residues. Germline-derived CDR1 and CDR2 are LNHNV and YYDKDF (reference sequence). The CDR3 coding sequence is TGTGCCACCAGCAGCTACGGGACTGAAGCTTTCTTT. Its translation is CATSSYGTEAFF.

This rearrangement joins TRBV2 to TRBJ1-5; 10 bases map to TRBD1. The germline V gene encodes CDR1 SNHLY and CDR2 FYNNEI. Unmatched junction bases numbered 9, after V lost 5 bases and J lost 11 bases. This CDR3 is built from 14 residues. The CDR3 region has the DNA TGTGCCAGCAGTATGACAGGGGGCTCCCCGACCCAGCATTTT. This codes for CASSMTGGSPTQHF.

This clonotype was seen repeatedly, ten times or more. V gene TRBV20-1 combines with J gene TRBJ2-2; TRBD2 is a possible D gene (5 bases). In germline, CDR1 is DFQATT, CDR2 SNEGSKA (reference sequence). Trimming removed 6 bases at V and 7 bases at J, with 15 bases between. This CDR3 comprises 13 residues. The CDR3 coding sequence is TGCAGTGCCACGGACCTCGGGGACGGGGAGCTGTTTTTT. This gives the protein CSATDLGDGELFF.

This clonotype was seen only once. V and J are TRBV25-1 and TRBJ2-7, with D hard to call. V lost 7 bases and J 1 base, leaving 11 bases between the germline ends. Per germline, CDR1 MGHDK and CDR2 SYGVNS. CDR3 size: 13 residues. The CDR3 reads CASMGDPSYEQYF. DNA of the CDR3: TGTGCCAGCATGGGTGACCCTTCCTACGAGCAGTACTTC.

This clonotype was recorded a few times. This chain connects TRBV30 to TRBJ2-7; 12 bases fit TRBD1. The CDR3 sequence is 13 residues long. J lost 3 bases, V lost 8 bases, and 5 bases had no gene match. Germline loops: CDR1 GTSNPN, CDR2 SVGIG (reference sequence). CDR3 sequence: CALGQGALYEQYF. As DNA, the CDR3 is TGTGCCCTGGGACAGGGGGCCCTCTACGAGCAGTACTTC.

This clonotype has a count of ten or more. CDR3 protein: CASSLAPGTGELFF. CDR3 DNA sequence: TGTGCCAGCAGCTTAGCTCCGGGGACCGGGGAGCTGTTTTTT. This chain connects TRBV7-8 to TRBJ2-2, with D maybe TRBD2 (5 bases). The CDR3 loop spans 14 amino acids. The germline CDR1 and CDR2 sequences are SGHVS and FQNEAQ. V lost 0 bases, J lost 5 bases, and 7 bases lay in between.

This rearrangement joins TRBV7-2 to TRBJ1-1; D ambiguous. Germline lookup yields CDR1 SGHTA and CDR2 FQGNSA. The V end lost 5 bases, the J end lost 1 base, and 8 bases lay between the germline ends. The CDR3 sequence is 13 residues long. CDR3: CASSLHQNTEAFF. The CDR3, as DNA: TGTGCCAGCAGCCTACACCAGAACACTGAAGCTTTCTTT. The whole variable domain, filled in from reference TRBV7-2 and TRBJ1-1, reads GAGVSQSPSNKVTEKGKDVELRCDPISGHTALYWYRQSLGQGLEFLIYFQGNSAPDKSGLPSDRFSAERTGGSVSTLTIQRTQQEDSAVYLCASSLHQNTEAFFGQGTRLTVV.

This sequence joins TRBV7-4 and TRBJ1-5; D unclear. From germline, CDR1 is SGHVT and CDR2 SQSDAQ. Trimming stripped 2 bases from V and 7 bases from J, with 12 bases between. CDR3 length: 14 residues. The CDR3 DNA sequence: TGTGCCAGCAGCTTATCAGGAAGGTTACAGCCCCAGCATTTT. As protein: CASSLSGRLQPQHF.

This clonotype occurred many times. The chain employs TRBV6-2 or TRBV6-3 and TRBJ1-5, with TRBD1 matching 11 bases. Per the germline V gene, CDR1 is MNHEY and CDR2 is SVGEGT. The CDR3 contains 15 residues. J was trimmed by 4 bases and V by 2 bases; bases with no gene match: 1. CDR3 DNA: TGTGCCAGCAGTTACGGGACAGGGGGGAATCAGCCCCAGCATTTT. Translated, it gives CASSYGTGGNQPQHF.

About this clonotype itself: A read error may produce the germline difference seen at one junction end. The chain combines TRBV15 with TRBJ1-3; D call uncertain. Germline V gene lookup returns CDR1 LNHNV and CDR2 YYDKDF (reference sequence). The CDR3 extends over 16 amino acids. The CDR3 nucleotides read TGTACCACCAGCAGAGATCGCGGCAGCTCTAGAAACACCATATATTTT. It specifies CTTSRDRGSSRNTIYF.